This T cell receptor beta chain is from a study of blood T cell repertoires in COVID-19. About the study: Whether acute or convalescent, the COVID-19 samples came from the United States, Italy and Spain. In each case, the material was cDNA or gDNA derived from T cells, B-cell-depleted T cells, or PBMCs.

V was pared by 2 bases and J by 4 bases, with 12 bases between. Germline V CDR1 and CDR2: KGHSH, LQKENI. The CDR3 consists of 15 residues. In the original workflow: It was from reference gene primer amplification that nucleated cell counts were estimated. Repertoires were generated with immunoSEQ multiplex PCR, while TCRdb's copy carries only in-frame clones and drops some. V and J calls and clone size come straight from that table; D and trimming were deduced from the DNA. The data contain 100,000 or so clones, about 85% of them singletons. This clonotype was sampled from a man between 45 and 60 years old with acute or convalescent COVID-19. The gene calls are TRBV18 and TRBJ2-1, with TRBD2 as a possible D gene (6 bases). The specimen was peripheral blood. The CDR3 bases are TGTGCCAGCTCACCAGCGGTTAGCGGATACAATGAGCAGTTCTTC. Its translation: CASSPAVSGYNEQFF.